This TCR beta chain was identified in a study of blood T cell repertoires in COVID-19. This table comes from immunoSEQ multiplex PCR, and its TCRdb copy is limited to in-frame clones, with some not included. Of approximately 57,000 clones detected, roughly four fifths appear once; the ten largest clones hold 8.2%. Sequencing input: peripheral blood. The receptor was derived from a woman aged 80 or over with acute or convalescent COVID-19.

The DNA of the CDR3 is TGTGCCAGCAGCTTAGCGCGACTAGCGGGGGGGCCGGGCACCGGGGAGCTGTTTTTT. This gives the protein CASSLARLAGGPGTGELFF. This chain connects TRBV7-8 to TRBJ2-2, with 14 bases identical to TRBD2. CDR1 SGHVS and CDR2 FQNEAQ come from the germline V gene. The CDR3 has 19 amino acids. V trimming: 0 bases; J trimming: 4 bases; junction bases outside the gene matches: 7.